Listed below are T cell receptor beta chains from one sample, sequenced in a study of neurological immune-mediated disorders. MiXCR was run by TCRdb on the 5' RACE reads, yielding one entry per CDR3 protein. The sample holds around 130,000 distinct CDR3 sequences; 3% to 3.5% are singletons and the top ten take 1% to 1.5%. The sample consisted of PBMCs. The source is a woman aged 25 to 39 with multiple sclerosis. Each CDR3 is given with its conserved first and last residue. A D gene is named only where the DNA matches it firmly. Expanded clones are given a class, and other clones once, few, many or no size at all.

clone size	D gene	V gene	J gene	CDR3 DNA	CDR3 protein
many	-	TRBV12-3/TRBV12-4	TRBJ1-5	TGTGCCAGCAAAGCAGGGTTCGGCAATCAGCCCCAGCATTTT	CASKAGFGNQPQHF
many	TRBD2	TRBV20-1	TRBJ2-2	TGCAGTGCTAGAGTGGGCAGCGGGAGGGCCGGCGGGGAGCTGTTTTTT	CSARVGSGRAGGELFF
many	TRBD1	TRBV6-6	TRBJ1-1	TGTGCCAGCCAGGGGGCTGGTGAAGCTTTCTTT	CASQGAGEAFF
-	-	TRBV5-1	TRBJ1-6	TGCGCCAGCACAGCCAGCTCCTATAATTCAACCCTCAACTTT	CASTASSYNSTLNF
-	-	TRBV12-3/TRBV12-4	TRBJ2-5	TGTGCCAGCAGTTTCAGTCAGGAGACCCGGTACTTC	CASSFSQETRYF
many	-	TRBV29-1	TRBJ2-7	TGCAGCGTTGTCACAGGAAGCTCCTACGAGCAGTACTTC	CSVVTGSSYEQYF
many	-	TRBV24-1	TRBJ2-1	TGTGCCACCAGTATCAACGATGAGCAGTTCTTC	CATSINDEQFF
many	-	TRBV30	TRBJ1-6	TGTGCCTGGGGATCCACTGATGGTGTTTCACCCCTCCACTTT	CAWGSTDGVSPLHF
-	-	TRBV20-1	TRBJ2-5	TGCAGTGCTAGACAGGGTGAACAAGAGACCCAGTACTTC	CSARQGEQETQYF
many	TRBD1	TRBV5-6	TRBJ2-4	TGTGCCAGCAGCTTGGGAGGGGGCCAGTACTTC	CASSLGGGQYF
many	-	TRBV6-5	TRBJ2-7	TGTGCCAGCAGTTTCGGGACGGGGCCCTACGAGCAGTACTTC	CASSFGTGPYEQYF
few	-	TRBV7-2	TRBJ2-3	TGTGCCAGCAGCTTAGCCCTCGGCGGAGGGGGCACAGATACGCAGTATTTT	CASSLALGGGGTDTQYF
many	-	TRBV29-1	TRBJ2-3	TGCAGCGTTGCCGTGGATACGCAGTATTTT	CSVAVDTQYF
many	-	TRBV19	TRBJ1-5	TGTGCCAGTAGTTCGACAGGTTTTGTCAATCAGCCCCAGCATTTT	CASSSTGFVNQPQHF
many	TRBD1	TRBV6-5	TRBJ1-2	TGTGCCAGCGGGAGACAGGGTATTCAAACGGGTGGCTACACCTTC	CASGRQGIQTGGYTF
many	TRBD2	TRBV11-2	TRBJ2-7	TGTGCCAGCAGCTTAGCCGGGAGGGACGAGCAGTACTTC	CASSLAGRDEQYF
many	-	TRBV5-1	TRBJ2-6	TGCGCCAGCAGCCCTCTAGCGTCTGGGGCCAACGTCCTGACTTTC	CASSPLASGANVLTF
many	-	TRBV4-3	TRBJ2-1	TGCGCCAGCAGCCAAGATCTTGTTAAGGGGCTAGGAGGTGGTGAGCAGTTCTTC	CASSQDLVKGLGGGEQFF